This T cell receptor beta chain is from a study of vaccination effects on CD4 cells after COVID-19. As for the study in general: Sampling occurred a median 72 days post second dose, range 14 to 241.

Findings and caveats of the study: Nearly all vaccine-induced clones in healthy recipients recognized only SARS-CoV-2.

This table comes from immunoSEQ multiplex PCR, and its TCRdb copy is limited to in-frame clones, with some not included. The sample holds tens of thousands of clones, about 80% seen once. Pools of viral peptides were used by the ViraFEST assay to expand antigen-specific CD4+ T cells ahead of sequencing. The authors isolated CD4+ T cells after more than eight days of culture. Each participant was given two doses of one vaccine (BNT162b2 or mRNA-1273). Details on this clone: Its specificity is unknown.

CDR3 size: 15 residues. Germline CDR1 reads SGDLS; CDR2 reads YYNGEE. Deletions cut 3 bases from V and 1 base from J, with 8 bases between. The chain employs TRBV9 and TRBJ2-6; possibly TRBD1 for D (6 bases). The receptor's source is a human donor who received a COVID-19 vaccine. This sample comprised CD4+ T cells from PBMCs cultured with HCoV-229E spike peptides, obtained after COVID-19 vaccination. CDR3 sequence reads: CASSEQGSGANVLTF. CDR3 DNA sequence: TGTGCCAGCAGCGAACAGGGTTCTGGGGCCAACGTCCTGACTTTC. Variable domain in full (rest from reference TRBV9 and TRBJ2-6): DSGVTQTPKHLITATGQRVTLRCSPRSGDLSVYWYQQSLDQGLQFLIQYYNGEERAKGNILERFSAQQFPDLHSELNLSSLELGDSALYFCASSEQGSGANVLTFGAGSRLTVL.